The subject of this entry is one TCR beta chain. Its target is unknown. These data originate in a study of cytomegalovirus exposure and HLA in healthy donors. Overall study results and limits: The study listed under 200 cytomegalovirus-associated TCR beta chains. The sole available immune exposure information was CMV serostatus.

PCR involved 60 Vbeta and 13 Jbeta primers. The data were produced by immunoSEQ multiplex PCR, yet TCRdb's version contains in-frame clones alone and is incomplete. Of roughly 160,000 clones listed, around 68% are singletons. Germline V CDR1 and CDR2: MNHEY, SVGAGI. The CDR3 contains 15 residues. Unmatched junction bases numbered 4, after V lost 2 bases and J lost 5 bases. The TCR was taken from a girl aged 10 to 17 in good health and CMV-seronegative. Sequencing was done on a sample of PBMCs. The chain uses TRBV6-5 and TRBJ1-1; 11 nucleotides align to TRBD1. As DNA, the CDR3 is TGTGCCAGCAGTTACCGGACAGGGGGCTATACTGAAGCTTTCTTT. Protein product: CASSYRTGGYTEAFF.